This T cell receptor beta chain came from a study of identical twins. As concerns this clonotype: Antigen: not known.

The CDR3 loop spans 15 amino acids. Germline lookup yields CDR1 MDHEN and CDR2 SYDVKM. V dropped 8 bases and J dropped 0 bases, with 14 bases sitting between them. A universal primer site was created by template switching, with the cDNA bearing unique molecular identifiers. Each CDR3 protein gets one entry after TCRdb re-called the 5' RACE reads with MiXCR. The sample lists 200,000 to 250,000 distinct CDR3 sequences, roughly 7% seen once, with 3% to 4.5% in the top ten. The study, taken as a whole, reports: Invariant populations such as MAIT and iNKT cells could partly muddle zero-insertion analyses. The study reached conclusions through statistical analysis that was cross-sectional, not following the same donors.

This sample also appeared in a second study, on yellow fever vaccine responses in identical twins.

The sequencing sample was made of memory (CD45RO+) T cells sorted from blood. The source of this sequence is a woman under 30 in good health. The chain joins TRBV28 to TRBJ2-1, with D maybe TRBD2 (6 bases). CDR3 loop: CASLPPGDSYNEQFF. For the CDR3, the DNA is TGTGCCAGCCTACCCCCGGGGGACTCCTACAATGAGCAGTTCTTC.